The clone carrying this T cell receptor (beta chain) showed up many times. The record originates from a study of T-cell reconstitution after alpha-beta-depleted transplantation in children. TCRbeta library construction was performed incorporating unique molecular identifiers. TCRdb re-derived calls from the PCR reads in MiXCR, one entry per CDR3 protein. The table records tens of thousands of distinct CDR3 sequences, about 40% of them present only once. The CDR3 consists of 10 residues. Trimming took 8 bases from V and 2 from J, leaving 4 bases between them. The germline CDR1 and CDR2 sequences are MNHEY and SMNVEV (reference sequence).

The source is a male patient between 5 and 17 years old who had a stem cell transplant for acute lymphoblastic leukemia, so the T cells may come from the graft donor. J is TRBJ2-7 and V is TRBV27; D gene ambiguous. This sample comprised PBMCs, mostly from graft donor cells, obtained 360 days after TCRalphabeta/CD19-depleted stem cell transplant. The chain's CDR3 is CASPPYEQYF. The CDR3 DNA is TGTGCCAGCCCTCCCTACGAGCAGTACTTC.